A single T cell receptor beta chain is shown here with its context. The clone's antigen remains unknown. No per-base quality is available; no much larger clone lies one base away. The record originates from a study of cytomegalovirus exposure and HLA in healthy donors (dated by TCRdb to between 2016 and 2019). Study-level background: According to an earlier analysis of 550 to 700 of the donors, about 179 million T cells yielded 90 million to 140 million unique TCR beta sequences and roughly 280 Gb of sequence data. An early release covering more than 500 HLA-typed donors comprised approximately 300 gigabases of sequencing data and around 86 million unique TCR sequences. Of the 300 to 500 genotyped donors, roughly 76% were placed in the genetic ancestry cluster associated with self-reported Caucasian donors. The aim of the study was to test whether cataloging public T cell receptors could identify signatures of past pathogen exposure. Using immunosequencing, the study profiled T cell repertoires from approximately 700 subjects and related those repertoires to cytomegalovirus serostatus. Along with the approximately 650-subject first cohort, a separate validation cohort of 120 different subjects was used. The study combined high-throughput TCR immunosequencing, statistical association of individual TCRs with disease status, and machine learning to predict cytomegalovirus infection status. A later analysis re-examined previously published TCR beta repertoires from several hundred donors and added high-resolution HLA genotyping to investigate patterns of TCR occurrence. Rather than drawing on any new phenotypic data, the later analysis identified candidate immune exposures from TCR beta sequences and the way those sequences occurred across donors. An earlier analysis of approximately 630 of the donors applied high-throughput TCR beta sequencing to assess whether each TCR beta V gene segment acted as functional or pseudogenic. Alongside the repertoire data, information on donor age, sex, ethnicity and CMV serostatus was compiled. A later genetic analysis used genome-wide SNP genotypes for about 60% of the roughly 700 donors, treating that subset as a discovery cohort. Every repertoire in the discovery cohort had been generated on one and the same sequencing platform. HLA typing covered class I and class II loci at four-digit resolution. Typing coverage varied by locus: roughly 629-640 donors for A, B, C, DRB1 and DQB1; 522 for DQA1; over 600 for DPA1; fewer than 480 for DPB1. Five DR-DQ haplotypes were treated as single units for association and clustering because of strong linkage in the cohort. Among some 410 genotyped donors of the cohort, an average of roughly 240,000 unique TCR beta nucleotide sequences were sequenced per donor, approximately 20% of them non-productive. The study at large found these results: In a later genetic analysis, a missense DCLRE1C variant was associated with V-gene and J-gene trimming of TCR beta chains, and the association was replicated in an independent cohort. In a later analysis, about 17,000 TCR beta sequences were associated with specific HLA alleles at a false discovery rate of 0.05. According to a later analysis, most CMV-associated TCR beta chains appeared to be HLA-restricted, and the HLA associations seemed to be driven largely by CMV exposure. In an earlier analysis of approximately 600 of the donors, most TCR beta V segments were observed in productive rearrangements about 87% or about 30% of the time, broadly matching IMGT annotations. CMV serostatus was the only immune exposure information available for the cohort. In a later analysis, HLA-associated TCR beta chains were found to be more clonally expanded and to have lower generation probabilities than equally common non-associated chains. A group of highly shared sequence variants was considered likely to be a technical artifact of the sequencing pipeline. Linkage disequilibrium might explain the correlated functional status among segregating V segments, but an unknown experimental factor could not be excluded. When HLA alleles, especially DR and DQ, strongly co-occurred, attributing TCR associations to individual alleles was difficult. According to a later analysis, TCR association rates differed among HLA loci, with DRB1 alleles showing the most associated TCRs and HLA-C alleles showing the fewest. HLA typing was unavailable for some donors at each locus, so association tests used only the typed subset. In the study, 150 to 200 TCR beta chains were listed as associated with cytomegalovirus. A few of the identified cytomegalovirus-associated TCR beta chains were confirmed in vitro to be specific for cytomegalovirus antigens. Because counts were too low, more than 15 rarely observed V segments, including chromosome 9 orphons, were left out of the earlier analysis of about 500 of the donors. According to a later genetic analysis, donors in an Asian-associated ancestry cluster had fewer N-insertions in productive TCRs than the roughly 700-donor mean. The presence/absence analyses assumed that sequencing depth was roughly uniform across donors, and that assumption may not be true. Most TCR sequences were seen in very few donors, while some public TCRs were found in many individuals. According to a later analysis, parvovirus B19, influenza, CMV and Epstein-Barr virus appeared linked to several top co-occurrence clusters. Some IMGT-functional V segments, including TRBV6-2 and TRBV6-3, could not be told apart with the 87-base-pair reads, so those segments were excluded. A further reported finding was that TCR beta sequences accurately predicted the HLA-A and HLA-B alleles for most subjects in the first cohort. According to the authors, the approach could potentially be generalized to other disease states and immunological phenotypes. In this cohort, only TCR beta chains were sequenced, and detectable features were limited by the absence of alpha or paired-chain data. The classifier was reported to diagnose cytomegalovirus status with high specificity and sensitivity in both the original and validation cohorts.

From the germline V gene (reference sequence), CDR1 is SEHNR and CDR2 is FQNEAQ. The CDR3 runs 14 residues from the cysteine to the phenylalanine. Left in the record is the CDR3 DNA by itself, 42 bases read in frame from the first base. V is shortened by 1 base, J by 5 bases, and the region joining them spans 12 bases. The cohort comprised some 700 healthy bone marrow donors. All cohort members were sampled while nominally healthy, although unrecorded immune exposures were likely present. The donor tested CMV seropositive, placing the donor among the 290 or so seropositive members of the cohort. Every donor gave a peripheral blood sample, and the peripheral blood mononuclear cells from that sample were used for TCR beta sequencing. The Qiagen DNeasy Blood Extraction Kit was used to extract genomic DNA from the blood cell samples. Receptors were amplified or captured by the immunoSEQ multiplex PCR assay. The multiplex PCR relied on a mix of 60 forward primers for TCR Vbeta segments and 13 reverse primers for TCR Jbeta segments. The CDR3 region of rearranged TCR beta genes was amplified from genomic DNA by a multiplex PCR assay. On the Illumina HiSeq System, the amplified TCR beta libraries were sequenced as 87-base-pair reads. In the paper's pipeline: Across the 500 to 850 repertoires, a later analysis counted about 81 million unique TCR beta chains, about 10 million of which were shared by at least two donors. To remove PCR and sequencing errors, raw reads were error-corrected and collapsed into unique sequences using a nearest-neighbor algorithm that merged closely related sequences. CDR3 sequences were aligned to IMGT reference sequences to assign V, D and J gene segments. Each retained sequence needed at least a six-nucleotide match to both a V gene segment and a J gene segment. A rearrangement was called productive if the CDR3 had no stop codons and remained in frame with V and J, and every other rearrangement was called non-productive. Following IMGT convention, CDR3 was defined as the stretch from the second conserved V-encoded cysteine to the conserved J-encoded phenylalanine. In an earlier analysis of more than 550 of the donors, sequences lacking an unambiguous match to a single V gene segment were excluded. An earlier analysis of 500 to 600 of the donors classified V segments as functional when productive rearrangements were above 56.7% and as segregating when the standard deviation between donors was above 5%. To diagnose cytomegalovirus status from the catalog of TCR beta chain sequences, a statistical classification framework was built. In a later analysis, V and J genes were assigned by comparing TCR nucleotide sequences against IMGT/GENE-DB human TR gene sequences. The TCRdist pipeline was used in a later analysis to assign CDR3 sequences and most-parsimonious VDJ recombination scenarios. A later analysis defined each TCR beta chain by its CDR3 amino acid sequence plus V-gene family, and excluded reads lacking a unique V-gene family. A later analysis removed 550 to 650 highly shared, low-generation-probability nucleotide sequences to deal with suspected cross-contamination and a sequencing artifact. For each public chain, a later analysis derived a clonal expansion index from normalized ranks of inferred template counts within each repertoire. In a later analysis, generation probabilities were computed using a VDJ recombination model fitted to out-of-frame rearrangements, and the results were checked against IGoR. Hypergeometric tests were used in a later analysis to score TCR-TCR, TCR-HLA and TCR-CMV co-occurrence, with a repertoire-size bias correction applied to the TCR pairs. False discovery rates were estimated in a later analysis by permuting HLA or CMV assignments 20 times. In a later analysis, co-occurring TCRs were grouped using DBSCAN, with TCRdist sequence similarity added in when clustering inside HLA-allele-positive subsets. For co-occurrence clustering, repertoires with fewer than 30,000 or more than 120,000 public chains were excluded, along with roughly 5 repertoires with anomalous nucleotide sharing. Sourced from immuneACCESS, this table was stored by TCRdb with only in-frame sequences that have V and J called. A share of the clones is absent; for the studies checked, an unresolved V gene accounts for under half, and the remainder has no known explanation. That table furnishes V, J and clone size, whereas the DNA furnished D and trimming. For this sample there are roughly 110,000 clones; approximately 67% appear just once. The top ten clonotypes cover roughly 8.3% of the sample.

The receptor was derived from a man between 18 and 35 years old in good health and CMV-seropositive. The chain uses TRBV7-9 and TRBJ2-7; perhaps TRBD2 is the D gene, with 5 bases matching. Sequenced: PBMCs. The CDR3: CASSLGLGSDEQYF. The DNA reads as follows: TGTGCCAGCAGCTTAGGTTTAGGGAGTGACGAGCAGTACTTC.